Listed below are T cell receptor beta chains from one sample, sequenced in a study of blood T cell repertoires in COVID-19. TCRdb's table, derived via immunoSEQ multiplex PCR, lists solely in-frame clones and lacks some. This repertoire shows around 69,000 clones, about 86% found once; its top ten account for roughly 6.9%. Sequencing used peripheral blood. The receptors shown here come from a middle-aged man with active COVID-19. Each CDR3 is given with its conserved first and last residue. The D gene is left open where the match is weak. Not all rows give a size; the values are once, few, many and, for expanded clones, a class.

clone size	V gene	J gene	D gene	CDR3 length	CDR3 protein	CDR3 DNA
NA	TRBV6-5	TRBJ2-5	NA	15	CASSYGDLPMETQYF	TGTGCCAGCAGTTACGGGGACTTACCAATGGAGACCCAGTACTTC
NA	TRBV7-2	TRBJ2-3	TRBD2	16	CASSYSGRMATDTQYF	TGTGCCAGCAGTTATAGCGGGAGGATGGCCACAGATACGCAGTATTTT
NA	TRBV29-1	TRBJ1-1	NA	12	CSGVTGNTEAFF	TGCAGCGGCGTGACAGGGAACACTGAAGCTTTCTTT
NA	TRBV29-1	TRBJ2-1	NA	13	CSVDQGIYNEQFF	TGCAGCGTTGACCAGGGGATCTACAATGAGCAGTTCTTC
NA	TRBV19	TRBJ1-2	NA	15	CASSIRAAVGYGYTF	TGTGCCAGTAGTATCAGGGCGGCAGTGGGCTATGGCTACACCTTC
NA	TRBV19	TRBJ2-3	TRBD2	16	CASSLAGGRGTDTQYF	TGTGCCAGTAGCTTAGCGGGAGGGCGAGGCACAGATACGCAGTATTTT
few	TRBV6-6	TRBJ1-4	NA	16	CASSYDRQRLGEKLFF	TGTGCCAGCAGTTACGATAGGCAGAGGCTCGGTGAAAAACTGTTTTTT
NA	TRBV3-1/TRBV3-2	TRBJ2-1	NA	11	CASSRGNEQFF	TGTGCCAGCAGTCGAGGTAATGAGCAGTTCTTC
NA	TRBV10-1	TRBJ2-1	NA	14	CASSRTGGRDEQFF	TGCGCCAGCAGTCGGACGGGGGGCAGGGATGAGCAGTTCTTC
NA	TRBV7-5	TRBJ2-6	NA	18	CARSSGQGSPSGANVLTF	TGTGCCAGAAGCTCCGGACAGGGATCCCCCTCTGGGGCCAACGTCCTGACTTTC
NA	TRBV24-1	TRBJ2-3	NA	15	CATSDWRARADTQYF	TGTGCCACCAGTGATTGGCGGGCTCGCGCAGATACGCAGTATTTT
NA	TRBV18	TRBJ2-1	TRBD2	14	CASSQREGPGEQFF	TGTGCCAGCTCACAACGGGAGGGCCCGGGGGAGCAGTTCTTC
NA	TRBV7-7	TRBJ2-7	TRBD1	13	CASSPDRDSEQYF	TGTGCCAGCAGCCCCGACAGGGATTCGGAGCAGTACTTC
NA	TRBV6-5	TRBJ1-2	NA	13	CASSWEGDYGYTF	TGTGCCAGCAGTTGGGAGGGAGACTATGGCTACACCTTC
NA	TRBV7-6	TRBJ2-7	NA	14	CASSDLGSSYEQYF	TGTGCCAGCAGCGACCTCGGGAGCTCCTACGAGCAGTACTTC
NA	TRBV7-7	TRBJ2-1	TRBD2	16	CASSLGGGRGENEQFF	TGTGCCAGCAGCTTAGGAGGCGGGAGGGGGGAGAATGAGCAGTTCTTC
NA	TRBV3-1/TRBV3-2	TRBJ2-2	NA	13	CASSQADTGELFF	TGTGCCAGCAGCCAAGCTGACACCGGGGAGCTGTTTTTT
many	TRBV2	TRBJ1-3	TRBD1	15	CASSRTGSSGNTIYF	TGTGCCAGCAGTAGGACAGGTTCCTCTGGAAACACCATATATTTT
many	TRBV6-5	TRBJ1-1	NA	12	CVSQGMNTEAFF	TGTGTATCACAGGGAATGAACACTGAAGCTTTCTTT
NA	TRBV7-8	TRBJ1-2	NA	13	CASSPRTDYGYTF	TGTGCCAGCAGCCCAAGGACAGACTATGGCTACACCTTC
NA	TRBV6-5	TRBJ2-3	NA	14	CASRVAGGRDTQYF	TGTGCCAGCAGGGTCGCCGGGGGAAGGGATACGCAGTATTTT